This T cell receptor beta chain was identified in a study of Ad26.COV2.S vaccination and SARS-CoV-2 variants. Findings and caveats of the study: Possibly, TCR breadth and depth analyses underestimated total T cell responses.

Comment on this clone: The antigen is undetermined.

The protocol was immunoSEQ multiplex PCR, while the TCRdb copy is restricted to in-frame clones and leaves out a portion. The profile shows about 440,000 clones, roughly 88% of them singletons. The sample's treatment: approximately 18 received Ad26.COV2.S at low or high dose, single or two shots; roughly 5 received placebo; per-sample allocation not given. Samples analyzed were those drawn on day 63 after the first vaccine or placebo injection. The donor's status was that of an adult aged 18-55 years in Boston. Germline lookup yields CDR1 MGHRA and CDR2 YSYEKL. Between the trimmed V and J ends, which lost 4 bases and 8 bases, there was a span of 29 bases. The CDR3 loop spans 19 amino acids.

V and J are TRBV4-1 and TRBJ1-4; D might be TRBD1 (6 bases). The source was peripheral blood, collected in a trial of Ad26.COV2.S vaccine versus placebo. This TCR was sampled from a person aged 18 to 65 who received the Ad26.COV2.S COVID-19 vaccine or a placebo. As DNA, the CDR3 is TGCGCCAGCAGCCTGGGGCAGGCCGGGGGCGCGTGGGTAGAGGAAAAACTGTTTTTT. It specifies CASSLGQAGGAWVEEKLFF.